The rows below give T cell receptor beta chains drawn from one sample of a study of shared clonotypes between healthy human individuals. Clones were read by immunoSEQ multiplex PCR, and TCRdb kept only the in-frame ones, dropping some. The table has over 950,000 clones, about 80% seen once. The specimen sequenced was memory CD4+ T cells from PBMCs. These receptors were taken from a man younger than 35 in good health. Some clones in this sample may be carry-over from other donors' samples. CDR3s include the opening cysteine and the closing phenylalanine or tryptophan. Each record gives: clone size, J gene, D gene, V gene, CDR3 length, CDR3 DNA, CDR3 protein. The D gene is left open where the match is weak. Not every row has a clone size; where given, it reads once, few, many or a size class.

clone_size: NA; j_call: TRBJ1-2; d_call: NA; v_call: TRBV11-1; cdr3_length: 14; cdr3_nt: TGTGCCAGCAGCTTAGAAGTGTTGTTGGGAGGGGCCGACTTC; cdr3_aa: CASSLEVLLGGADF
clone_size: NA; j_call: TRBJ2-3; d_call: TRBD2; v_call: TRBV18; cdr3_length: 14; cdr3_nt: TGTGCCAGCTCACCACGGGACTACAGAGATACGCAGTATTTT; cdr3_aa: CASSPRDYRDTQYF
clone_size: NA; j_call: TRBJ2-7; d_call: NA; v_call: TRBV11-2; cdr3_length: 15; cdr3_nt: TGTGCCAGCAGCTTAGCGGCAGGGGACCAATACGAGCAGTACTTC; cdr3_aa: CASSLAAGDQYEQYF
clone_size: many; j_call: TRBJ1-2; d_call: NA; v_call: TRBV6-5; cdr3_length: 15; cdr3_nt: TGTGCCAGCAGTTACTATCGTGGAGCTAACTATGGCTACACCTTC; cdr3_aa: CASSYYRGANYGYTF
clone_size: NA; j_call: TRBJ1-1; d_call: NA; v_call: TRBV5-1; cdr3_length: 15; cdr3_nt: TGCGCCAGCAGCTACCAATCCCCTCGGAACACTGAAGCTTTCTTT; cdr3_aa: CASSYQSPRNTEAFF
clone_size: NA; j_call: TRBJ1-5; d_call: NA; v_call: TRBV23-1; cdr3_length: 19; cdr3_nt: TGCGCCAGCAGTTGGGAGGGCAGGGGAGGCACTTATAGCAATCAGCCCCAGCATTTT; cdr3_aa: CASSWEGRGGTYSNQPQHF
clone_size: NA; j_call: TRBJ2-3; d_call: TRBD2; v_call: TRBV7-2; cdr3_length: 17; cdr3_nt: TGTGCCAGCGCCCGAGAGGGACTAGCGGCCGGCACAGATACGCAGTATTTT; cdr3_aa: CASAREGLAAGTDTQYF
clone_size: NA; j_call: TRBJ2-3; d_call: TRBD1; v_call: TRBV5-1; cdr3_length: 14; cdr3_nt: TGCGCCAGCAGCAGGACAGGTCCAGCAATTGCGCAGTATTTT; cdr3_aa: CASSRTGPAIAQYF
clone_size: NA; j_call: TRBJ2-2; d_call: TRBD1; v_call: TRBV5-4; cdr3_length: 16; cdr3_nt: TGTGCCAGCAGCCCGGGACAGGCCGTCTTAACCGGGGAGCTGTTTTTT; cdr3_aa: CASSPGQAVLTGELFF
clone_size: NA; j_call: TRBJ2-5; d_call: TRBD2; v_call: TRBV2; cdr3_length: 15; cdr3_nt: TGTGCCAGCGCCCTGAACGGGGGGGCAAGAGAGACCCAGTACTTC; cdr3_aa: CASALNGGARETQYF
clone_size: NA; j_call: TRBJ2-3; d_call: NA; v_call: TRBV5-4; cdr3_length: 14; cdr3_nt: TGTGCCAGCAGCGCCGACAGGTGGAGCGATACGCAGTATTTT; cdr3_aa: CASSADRWSDTQYF
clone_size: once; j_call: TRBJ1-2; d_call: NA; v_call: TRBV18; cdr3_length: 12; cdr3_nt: TGTGCCAGCTCAGCGGGGAACTATGGCTACACCTTC; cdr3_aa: CASSAGNYGYTF
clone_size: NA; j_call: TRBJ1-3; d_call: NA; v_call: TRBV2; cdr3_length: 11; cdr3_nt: TGTGCCAGCAGTGGTGGAAACACCATATATTTT; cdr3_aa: CASSGGNTIYF
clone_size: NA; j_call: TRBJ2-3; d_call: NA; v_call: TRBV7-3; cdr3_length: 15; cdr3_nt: TGTGCCAGCAGCTTATACTGGGGCTCGACAGATACGCAGTATTTT; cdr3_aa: CASSLYWGSTDTQYF
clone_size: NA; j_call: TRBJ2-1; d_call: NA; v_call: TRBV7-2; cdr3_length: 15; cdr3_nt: TGTGCCAGCAGCACAAACAACAGGGCGGGGAATGAGCAGTTCTTC; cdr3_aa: CASSTNNRAGNEQFF
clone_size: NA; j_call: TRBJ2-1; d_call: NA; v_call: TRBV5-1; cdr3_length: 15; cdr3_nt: TGCGCCAGCAGCTTGGAGGGGTTCCCCTACAATGAGCAGTTCTTC; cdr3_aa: CASSLEGFPYNEQFF
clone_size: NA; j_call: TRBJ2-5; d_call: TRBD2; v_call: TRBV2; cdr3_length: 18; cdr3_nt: TGTGCCAGCAGTGGGGCGGGAGGGTCACGTAGTGTTGGGGAGACCCAGTACTTC; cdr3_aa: CASSGAGGSRSVGETQYF
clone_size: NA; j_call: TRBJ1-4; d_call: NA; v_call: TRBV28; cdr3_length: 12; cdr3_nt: TGTGCCAGCAGCTATCTTGGGGAAAAACTGTTTTTT; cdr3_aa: CASSYLGEKLFF
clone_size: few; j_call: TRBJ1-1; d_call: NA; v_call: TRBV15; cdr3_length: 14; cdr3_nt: TGTGCCACCAGCAGTGACGTGTTGGGCACTGAAGCTTTCTTT; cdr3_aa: CATSSDVLGTEAFF
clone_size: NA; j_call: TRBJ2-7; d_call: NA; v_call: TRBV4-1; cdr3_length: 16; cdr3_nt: TGCGCCAGCAGCCAAGAAGGGGGGGCCATCTCCTACGAGCAGTACTTC; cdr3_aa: CASSQEGGAISYEQYF
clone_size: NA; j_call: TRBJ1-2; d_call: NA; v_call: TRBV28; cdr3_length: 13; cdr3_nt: TGTGCCAGCAGTCTATCCCCAAACTATGGCTACACCTTC; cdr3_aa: CASSLSPNYGYTF
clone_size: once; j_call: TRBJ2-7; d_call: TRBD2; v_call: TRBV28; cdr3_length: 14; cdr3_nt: TGTGCCAGCGCTCTAGCGGGTAGCTCCTACGAGCAGTACTTC; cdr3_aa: CASALAGSSYEQYF
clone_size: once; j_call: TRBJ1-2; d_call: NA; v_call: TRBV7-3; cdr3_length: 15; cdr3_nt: TGTGCCAGCAGCTTACCCGAACAGGCGAACTATGGCTACACCTTC; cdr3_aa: CASSLPEQANYGYTF
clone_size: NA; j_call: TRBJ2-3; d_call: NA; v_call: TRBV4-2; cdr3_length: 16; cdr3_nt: TGTGCCAGCAGCCAAGGTCTCGAATACAGGGCAGATACGCAGTATTTT; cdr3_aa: CASSQGLEYRADTQYF
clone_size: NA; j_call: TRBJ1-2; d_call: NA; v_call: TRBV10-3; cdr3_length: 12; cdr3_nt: TGTGCCATCAGTGCCGGGGCCCATGGCTACACCTTC; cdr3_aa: CAISAGAHGYTF
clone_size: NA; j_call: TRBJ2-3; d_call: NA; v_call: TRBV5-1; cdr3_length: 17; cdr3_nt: TGCGCCAGCAGCTTGGAGCCCGCAGCTAAAGGAGCAGATACGCAGTATTTT; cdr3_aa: CASSLEPAAKGADTQYF
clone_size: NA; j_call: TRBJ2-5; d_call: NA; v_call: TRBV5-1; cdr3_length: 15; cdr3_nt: TGCGCCAGCAGCCCGACAGGTGATCCCCAAGAGACCCAGTACTTC; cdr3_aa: CASSPTGDPQETQYF
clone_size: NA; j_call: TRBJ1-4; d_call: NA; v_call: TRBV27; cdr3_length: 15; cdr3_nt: TGTGCCAGCAGTCCTCAGACAGCAACTAATGAAAAACTGTTTTTT; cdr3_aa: CASSPQTATNEKLFF
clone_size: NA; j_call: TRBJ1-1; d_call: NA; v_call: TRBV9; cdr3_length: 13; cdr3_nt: TGTGCCAGCAGCGTAGTGGGGGAATTCGAAGCTTTCTTT; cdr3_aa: CASSVVGEFEAFF